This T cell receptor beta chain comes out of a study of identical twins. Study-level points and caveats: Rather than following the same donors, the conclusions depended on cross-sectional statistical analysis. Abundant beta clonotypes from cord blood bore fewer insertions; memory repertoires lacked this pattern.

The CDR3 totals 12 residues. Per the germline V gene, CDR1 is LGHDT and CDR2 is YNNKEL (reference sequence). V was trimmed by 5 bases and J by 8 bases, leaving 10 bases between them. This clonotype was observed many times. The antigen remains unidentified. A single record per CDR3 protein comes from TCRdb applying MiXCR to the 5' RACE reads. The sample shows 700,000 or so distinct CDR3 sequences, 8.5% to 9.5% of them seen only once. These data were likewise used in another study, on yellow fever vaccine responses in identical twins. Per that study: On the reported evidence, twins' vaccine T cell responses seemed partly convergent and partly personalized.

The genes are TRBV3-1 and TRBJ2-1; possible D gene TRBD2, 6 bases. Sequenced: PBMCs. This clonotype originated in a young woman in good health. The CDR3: CASSTLAYEQFF. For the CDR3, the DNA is TGTGCCAGCAGCACCCTAGCGTATGAGCAGTTCTTC.